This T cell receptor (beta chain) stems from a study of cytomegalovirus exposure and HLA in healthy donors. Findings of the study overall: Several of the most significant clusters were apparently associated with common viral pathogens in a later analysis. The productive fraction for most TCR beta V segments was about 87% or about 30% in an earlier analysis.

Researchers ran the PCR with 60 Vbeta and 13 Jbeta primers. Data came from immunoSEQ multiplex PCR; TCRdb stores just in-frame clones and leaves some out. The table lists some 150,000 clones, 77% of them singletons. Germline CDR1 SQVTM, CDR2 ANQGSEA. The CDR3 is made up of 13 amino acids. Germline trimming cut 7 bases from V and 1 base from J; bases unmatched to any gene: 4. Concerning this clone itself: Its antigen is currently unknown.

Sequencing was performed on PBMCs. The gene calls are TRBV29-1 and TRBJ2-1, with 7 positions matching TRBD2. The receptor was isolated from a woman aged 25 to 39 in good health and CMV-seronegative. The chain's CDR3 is CSDKAGSYNEQFF. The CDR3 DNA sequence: TGCAGCGATAAAGCGGGATCCTACAATGAGCAGTTCTTC.